What follows is one TCR beta chain and its context. Antigen specificity is unknown. This sample is drawn from a study of beta chain features in type 1 diabetes. Study details: Investigators examined 107,917,701 sorted cells across all samples.

Isolated RNA was reverse transcribed in full, so expressed TCRB transcripts were sequenced. Only in-frame clones appear in the TCRdb table, and some are missing; sequencing was by immunoSEQ multiplex PCR. The data show fewer than 450,000 clones, roughly 12% seen once. J was trimmed by 0 bases and V by 6 bases; bases with no gene match: 8. Germline V CDR1 and CDR2: MDHEN, SYDVKM. This CDR3 is 16 amino acids long. Findings of the study overall: TCRB repertoires of naive, central memory and Treg cells appeared more similar among patients than among healthy donors. Whether HLA type influences TCRB rearrangement remained unresolved here. In cDNA sequencing, cells with high TCR expression could be over-represented. Moderate yet significant TCRB CDR3 shortening was seen in Type 1 diabetes patients in all four CD4+ subsets.

The sequenced sample was naive CD4+ T cells from blood. The chain has TRBV28 and TRBJ1-1; 9 positions match TRBD1. The clonotype comes from a woman aged 18-35 years with type 1 diabetes. The CDR3 reads CASSSRTGALNTEAFF. The CDR3, as DNA: TGTGCCAGCAGCTCGAGGACAGGGGCTCTGAACACTGAAGCTTTCTTT.